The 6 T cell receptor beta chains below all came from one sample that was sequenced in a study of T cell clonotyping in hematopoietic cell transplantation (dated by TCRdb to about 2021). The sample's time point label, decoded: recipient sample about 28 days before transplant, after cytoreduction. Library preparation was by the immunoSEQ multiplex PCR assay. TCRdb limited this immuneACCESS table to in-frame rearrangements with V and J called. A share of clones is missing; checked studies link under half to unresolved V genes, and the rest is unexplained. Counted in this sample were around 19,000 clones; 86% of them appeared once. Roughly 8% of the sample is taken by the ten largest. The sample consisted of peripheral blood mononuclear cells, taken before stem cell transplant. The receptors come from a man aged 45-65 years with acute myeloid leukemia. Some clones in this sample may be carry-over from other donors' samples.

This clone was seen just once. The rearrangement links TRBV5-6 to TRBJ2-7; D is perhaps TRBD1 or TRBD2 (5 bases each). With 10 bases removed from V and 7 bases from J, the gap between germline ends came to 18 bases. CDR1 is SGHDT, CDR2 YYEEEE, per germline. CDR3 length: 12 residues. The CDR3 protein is CAAGASGGEQYF. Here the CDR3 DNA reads TGTGCCGCGGGCGCGAGTGGGGGAGAGCAGTACTTC.

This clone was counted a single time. CDR3 coding DNA: TGCGCCAGCAGCCGAGAAAATACAGGGGGCATTTACAATGAGCAGTTCTTC. It codes for CASSRENTGGIYNEQFF. The gene calls are TRBV4-3 and TRBJ2-1, with 9 bases identical to TRBD1. CDR1 is LGHNA and CDR2 is YSLEER in the germline V gene. This CDR3 has 17 amino acids. The trim removed 4 bases at V and 4 bases at J, leaving 11 bases unmatched.

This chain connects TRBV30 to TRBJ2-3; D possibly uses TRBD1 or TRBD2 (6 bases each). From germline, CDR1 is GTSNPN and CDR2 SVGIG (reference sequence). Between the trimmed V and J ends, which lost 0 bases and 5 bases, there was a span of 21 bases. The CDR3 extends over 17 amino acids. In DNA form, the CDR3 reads TGTGCCTGGAGTGTTACCCCCCCCACGGGGGCGGGAGATACGCAGTATTTT. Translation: CAWSVTPPTGAGDTQYF.

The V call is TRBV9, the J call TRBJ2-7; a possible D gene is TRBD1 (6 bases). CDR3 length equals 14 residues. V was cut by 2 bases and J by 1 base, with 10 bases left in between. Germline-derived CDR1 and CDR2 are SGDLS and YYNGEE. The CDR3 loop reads CASSVGDISYEQYF. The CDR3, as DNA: TGTGCCAGCAGCGTTGGGGACATATCCTACGAGCAGTACTTC.

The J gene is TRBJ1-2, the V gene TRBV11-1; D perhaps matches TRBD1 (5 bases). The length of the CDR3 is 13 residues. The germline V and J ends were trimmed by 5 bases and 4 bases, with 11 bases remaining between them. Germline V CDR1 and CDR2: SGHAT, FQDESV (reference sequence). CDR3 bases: TGTGCCAGCAGCGTCGACAGCATCTATGGCTACACCTTC. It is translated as CASSVDSIYGYTF.

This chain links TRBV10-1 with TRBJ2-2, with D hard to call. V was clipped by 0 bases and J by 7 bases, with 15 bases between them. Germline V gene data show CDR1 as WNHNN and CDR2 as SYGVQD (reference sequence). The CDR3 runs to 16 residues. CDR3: CASSESRLNGGGELFF. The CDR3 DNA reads TGCGCCAGCAGTGAGTCCCGTCTCAACGGTGGCGGGGAGCTGTTTTTT.